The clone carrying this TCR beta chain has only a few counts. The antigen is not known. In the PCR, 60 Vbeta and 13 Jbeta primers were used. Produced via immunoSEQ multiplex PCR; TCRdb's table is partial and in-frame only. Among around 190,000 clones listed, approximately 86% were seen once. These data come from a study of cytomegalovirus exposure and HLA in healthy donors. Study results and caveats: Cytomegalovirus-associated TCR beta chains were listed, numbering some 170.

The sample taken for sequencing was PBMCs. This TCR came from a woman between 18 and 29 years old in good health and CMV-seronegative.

The DNA for the CDR3 is TGTGCCAGCAGCCGAGACAGGGCGGGCGCTTTCTTT. Amino acid sequence: CASSRDRAGAFF. V and J are TRBV6-5 and TRBJ1-1, with 7 positions matching TRBD1. Germline trimming cut 6 bases from V and 11 bases from J; bases unmatched to any gene: 9. CDR1 and CDR2 from the germline V gene are MNHEY and SVGAGI. This CDR3 comprises 12 residues.